This T cell receptor beta chain appears in the sequencing data of a study of control samples from healthy donors and cancer patients. Only in-frame clones appear in the TCRdb table, and some are missing; sequencing was by immunoSEQ multiplex PCR. The profile covers 150,000 to 200,000 clones, with 85% to 90% appearing a single time and around 13% taken by the ten largest. Looked up from germline, CDR1 is SEHNR and CDR2 is FQNEAQ (reference sequence). This CDR3 contains 13 residues. Trimming left V 3 bases short and J 8 bases short, with 10 bases between. This clonotype originated in a man younger than 40 in good health. The chain is built from TRBV7-9 and TRBJ1-4; D gene uncertain. The sequenced material came from blood. The DNA for the CDR3 is TGTGCCAGCAGCTTGACATCTTCGGAAAAACTGTTTTTT. This sequence encodes CASSLTSSEKLFF.